This T cell receptor (beta chain) originates from a study of regulatory T cells in long-lasting Graves disease. This CDR3 spans 17 amino acids. Per germline, CDR1 MNHEY and CDR2 SVGAGI. V shed 2 bases, J shed 2 bases, and the junction held 7 bases outside the gene matches. Time point denoted: newly diagnosed GD, antithyroid drugs for less than 3 months. PBMCs provided the RNA from which the TCR library was made. A peripheral blood sample, around 8.6 milliliters in volume, was drawn into EDTA tubes. CDR3-region Arm-PCR and iRepertoire HTBI primers produced the TCR beta libraries. Methods used by the authors: Taken together, the samples had 50 to 70 TRBV and more than 12 TRBJ segments identified. TCRdb re-called the multiplex PCR reads through MiXCR, storing one row per CDR3 protein. TCRdb's processing, not the authors', yielded these V and J calls. The sample has about 200,000 distinct CDR3 sequences, approximately 18% seen once.

These data also featured in a second study, about T cells in Graves' hyperthyroidism and ophthalmopathy.

The sequence came from a woman in her 30s with Graves disease. This rearrangement joins TRBV6-5 to TRBJ2-1; 9 bases fit TRBD2. This specimen consisted of peripheral blood mononuclear cells (PBMCs), obtained at new diagnosis, from a patient treated with antithyroid drugs. The CDR3 here is CASSYVRSGGTYNEQFF. CDR3 in DNA: TGTGCCAGCAGTTACGTACGTAGCGGGGGCACCTACAATGAGCAGTTCTTC.